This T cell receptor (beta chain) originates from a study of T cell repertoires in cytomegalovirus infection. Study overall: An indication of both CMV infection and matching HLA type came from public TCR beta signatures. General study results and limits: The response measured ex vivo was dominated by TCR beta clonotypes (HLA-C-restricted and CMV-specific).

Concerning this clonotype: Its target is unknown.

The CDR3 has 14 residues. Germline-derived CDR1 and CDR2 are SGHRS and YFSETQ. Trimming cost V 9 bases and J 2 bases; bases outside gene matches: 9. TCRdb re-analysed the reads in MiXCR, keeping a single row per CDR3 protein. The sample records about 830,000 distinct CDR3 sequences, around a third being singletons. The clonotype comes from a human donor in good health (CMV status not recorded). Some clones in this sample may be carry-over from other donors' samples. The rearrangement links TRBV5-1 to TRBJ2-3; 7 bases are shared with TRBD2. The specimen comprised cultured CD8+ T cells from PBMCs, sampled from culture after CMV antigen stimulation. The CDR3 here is CAITGGLLTDTQYF. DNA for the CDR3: TGCGCCATTACGGGGGGTCTTCTCACAGATACGCAGTATTTT.